This T cell receptor (beta chain) derives from a study of vaccination and CD4 T cells after COVID-19. The wider study: Investigators stimulated cells with overlapping spike peptides drawn from SARS-CoV-2, HCoV-NL63, HCoV-OC43 and HCoV-229E.

A remark on this clonotype: Its target is unknown.

This CDR3 has 15 amino acids. CDR1 is MNHNS and CDR2 is SASEGT in the germline V gene. Trimming took off 6 bases at V and 0 bases at J, with 9 bases between the two ends. With the Oncomine TCR Beta short-read assay, DNA from cultured CD4+ T cells was sequenced. TCRdb analysed the PCR reads with MiXCR anew, one entry per CDR3 protein. This sample yields 7,000 to 9,000 distinct CDR3 sequences, of which 73% are seen a single time; 25% to 40% belongs to the top ten. Noted treatment: roughly 11-day PBMC culture with coronavirus spike peptide pools or control peptides (ViraFEST assay). The clonotype comes from a human donor who had recovered from COVID-19. The chain couples TRBV6-1 to TRBJ1-6; D might be TRBD1 (5 bases). The sequenced sample consisted of CD4+ T cells from blood, cultured in vitro. The DNA of the CDR3 is TGTGCCAGCAGGTCAGGGAGCTCCTATAATTCACCCCTCCACTTT. It translates to CASRSGSSYNSPLHF.